The next 10 T cell receptor beta chains were all read from a single sample in a study of blood T cells in healthy people across ages. Through a sample-barcoded 5' primer and a J-beta primer mix, a second PCR was run for roughly 6 to 11 cycles. TCRdb redid the calling of the 5' RACE reads with MiXCR, one entry per CDR3 protein. The sample yields around 1,000,000 distinct CDR3 sequences, approximately 25% seen once. These same data were also listed under a study on T cells of mothers and their children.

Specimen: blood. All receptors come from a girl aged 2 to 9 in good health.

The J gene is TRBJ1-2, the V gene TRBV7-2, with D unclear. This CDR3 has 12 amino acids. Germline lookup yields CDR1 SGHTA and CDR2 FQGNSA. The V and J ends lost 1 base and 9 bases respectively, with 9 bases between them. CDR3 sequence reads: CASSLVSGSYTF. The CDR3 DNA reads as TGTGCCAGCAGCTTAGTGTCCGGCAGCTACACCTTC.

The genes are TRBV29-1 and TRBJ2-5; 12 bases are a match to TRBD2. Germline V lookup: CDR1 SQVTM, CDR2 ANQGSEA. Losses at the gene ends were 3 bases for V and 5 bases for J; bases not matched to a gene: 7. The CDR3 has 15 residues. CDR3 loop: CSVEQLAGGFETQYF. CDR3 coding DNA: TGCAGCGTTGAGCAGCTAGCGGGAGGGTTTGAGACCCAGTACTTC.

This clonotype has more than one count but fewer than ten. The chain combines TRBV27 with TRBJ1-2, with no clear D. The germline CDR1 and CDR2 sequences are MNHEY and SMNVEV (reference sequence). V dropped 0 bases and J dropped 1 base, with 6 bases sitting between them. The CDR3 sequence is 14 residues long. The CDR3 sequence: CASSLSRFNYGYTF. CDR3 coding DNA: TGTGCCAGCAGTTTATCCAGATTTAACTATGGCTACACCTTC.

This clonotype came up many times. The rearrangement links TRBV6-2 or TRBV6-3 to TRBJ1-5; D is unclear. From germline, CDR1 is MNHEY and CDR2 SVGEGT. Trimming shortened V by 3 bases and J by 0 bases, and 6 bases separated the two germline ends. The CDR3 runs to 14 residues. The CDR3 sequence is CASSYRGSNQPQHF. The CDR3 nucleotides read TGTGCCAGCAGTTATCGGGGTAGCAATCAGCCCCAGCATTTT.

This clonotype was detected a few times. The gene calls are TRBV6-2 or TRBV6-3 and TRBJ2-1; D not certain. This CDR3 is 14 amino acids long. Looked up from germline, CDR1 is MNHEY and CDR2 is SVGEGT. Trimming shortened V by 7 bases and J by 4 bases, and 14 bases separated the two germline ends. The CDR3: CASTKPTVYNEQFF. The DNA for the CDR3 is TGTGCCAGCACCAAGCCCACAGTTTACAATGAGCAGTTCTTC.

DNA of the CDR3: TGTGCCAGCAGCCTATCCAGTTCCACCTCTGGAAACACCATATATTTT. As protein: CASSLSSSTSGNTIYF. The chain recombines TRBV6-1 with TRBJ1-3; D is uncertain. Trimming removed 6 bases from V and 0 bases from J, with 15 bases in between. Germline loops: CDR1 MNHNS, CDR2 SASEGT. This CDR3 contains 16 residues.

The CDR3, as DNA: TGTGCCAGCAGTTTCCTGGACCCCCGGGGGAACGAGCAGTACTTC. It is translated as CASSFLDPRGNEQYF. The V and J genes are TRBV12-3 or TRBV12-4 and TRBJ2-7; the D gene is possibly TRBD2 (6 bases). Trimming pared 3 bases from V and 5 bases from J, leaving 17 bases between. This CDR3 spans 15 amino acids.

This clonotype came up once. DNA for the CDR3: TGTGCCAGCAGTGAATATTTTAGCCTAGCGGGAGAGAGGAATGAGCAGTTCTTC. Translating gives CASSEYFSLAGERNEQFF. This chain links TRBV25-1 with TRBJ2-1, with 10 bases matching TRBD2. The CDR3 is 18 amino acids. CDR1 is MGHDK, CDR2 SYGVNS, per germline. J gave up 7 bases and V 0 bases, and 12 bases lay outside the gene matches.

This chain links TRBV4-1 with TRBJ1-2; 8 nucleotides align to TRBD1. J gave up 6 bases and V 0 bases, and 9 bases lay outside the gene matches. The V gene's germline CDR1 is MGHRA and CDR2 YSYEKL. The CDR3 is 16 amino acids. Here the CDR3 reads CASSQDRLVTGDGYTF. DNA for the CDR3: TGCGCCAGCAGCCAAGATCGATTGGTGACAGGGGATGGCTACACCTTC.

This clonotype was detected only a few times. The chain recombines TRBV6-5 with TRBJ2-6, with D unresolved. Trimming shortened V by 5 bases and J by 4 bases, and 6 bases separated the two germline ends. The CDR3 consists of 13 residues. From germline, CDR1 is MNHEY and CDR2 SVGAGI. The DNA for the CDR3 is TGTGCCAGCAGTCAACCGGGGGCCAACGTCCTGACTTTC. It encodes CASSQPGANVLTF.